This T cell receptor (beta chain) was identified during a study of human T cells and chemical hapten exposure. For the study at large: The study sensitized with 2% DPC on a 2 cm by 2 cm patch of upper inner arm skin. Study results and limitations: It was expanded TCRs that formed significantly more large CDR3 similarity clusters than controls did.

There are a few counts of this clonotype. Its target is not known. Time point defined: pre-sensitization, week 0. The treatment: therapeutic diphenylcyclopropenone sensitization with weekly scalp DPC. Unfractionated whole blood was the source from which total RNA was extracted. Unique molecular identifiers were attached to individual cDNA molecules during library preparation. TCRdb re-called the RACE reads through MiXCR, storing one row per CDR3 protein. This sample has 350,000 to 450,000 distinct CDR3 sequences, with more than 4.5% found just once. The sequenced sample was whole blood, obtained in connection with sensitization to the hapten diphenylcyclopropenone (DPC). This TCR was sampled from a woman aged 50 to 60 with alopecia areata. Some clones in this sample may be carry-over from other donors' samples.

In DNA, the CDR3 is TGTGCCAGCAGCCCGCCTAGCGGGTCGGGCAAAAACATTCAGTACTTC. Amino acid sequence: CASSPPSGSGKNIQYF. The chain combines TRBV12-3 or TRBV12-4 with TRBJ2-4; 8 nucleotides align to TRBD2. The CDR3 is 16 residues long. Trimming removed 6 bases from V and 3 bases from J; junction bases left unmatched: 10.